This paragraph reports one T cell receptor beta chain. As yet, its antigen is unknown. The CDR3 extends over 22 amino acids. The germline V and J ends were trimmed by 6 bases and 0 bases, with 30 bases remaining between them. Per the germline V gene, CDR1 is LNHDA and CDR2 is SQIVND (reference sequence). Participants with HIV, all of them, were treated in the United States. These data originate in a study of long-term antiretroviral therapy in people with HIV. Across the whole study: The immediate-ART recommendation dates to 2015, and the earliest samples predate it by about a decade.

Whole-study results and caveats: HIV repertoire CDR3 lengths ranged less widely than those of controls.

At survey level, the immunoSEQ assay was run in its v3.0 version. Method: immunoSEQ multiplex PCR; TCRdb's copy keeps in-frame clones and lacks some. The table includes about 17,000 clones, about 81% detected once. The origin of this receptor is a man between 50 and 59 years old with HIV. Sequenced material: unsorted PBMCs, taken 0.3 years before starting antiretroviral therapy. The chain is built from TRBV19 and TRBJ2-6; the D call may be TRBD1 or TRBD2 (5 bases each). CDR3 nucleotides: TGTGCCAGTAGGATTAAAGGGCCCCGAGGGGCAAACCAGCACTCTGGGGCCAACGTCCTGACTTTC. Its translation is CASRIKGPRGANQHSGANVLTF.